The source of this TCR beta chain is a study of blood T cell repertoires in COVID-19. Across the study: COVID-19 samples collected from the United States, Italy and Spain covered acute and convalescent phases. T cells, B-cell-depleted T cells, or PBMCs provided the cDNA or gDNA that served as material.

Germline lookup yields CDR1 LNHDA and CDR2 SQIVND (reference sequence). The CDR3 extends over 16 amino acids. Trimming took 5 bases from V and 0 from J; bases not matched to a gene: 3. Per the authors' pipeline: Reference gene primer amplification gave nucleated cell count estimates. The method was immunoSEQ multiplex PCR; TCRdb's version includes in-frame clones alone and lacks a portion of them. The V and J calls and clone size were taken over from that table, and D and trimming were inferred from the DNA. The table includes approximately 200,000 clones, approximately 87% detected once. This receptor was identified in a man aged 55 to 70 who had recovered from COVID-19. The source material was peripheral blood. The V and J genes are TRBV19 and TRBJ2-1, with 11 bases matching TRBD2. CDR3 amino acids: CASSVTSGGSYNEQFF. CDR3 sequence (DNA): TGTGCCAGTAGTGTAACTAGCGGGGGCTCCTACAATGAGCAGTTCTTC.